This T cell receptor beta chain was identified during a study of OX40 agonist ivuxolimab in advanced cancers. Whole-study context: A mean age of roughly 62 years, range roughly 23 to 85, was recorded, and approximately 80% were male.

Autoimmune disease history or systemic immunosuppression excluded patients. Unmatched junction bases numbered 4, after V lost 3 bases and J lost 3 bases. CDR1 and CDR2 from the germline V gene are SGHTA and FQGNSA. CDR3 length equals 16 residues. Assay used: immunoSEQ multiplex PCR; TCRdb lists only in-frame clones, some missing. The sample lists roughly 20,000 clones, about 84% occurring once. Study-level points and caveats: Clones of CD4+ and CD8+ blood T cells grew by week 6 at doses of 0.1 to 3.0 mg/kg. The mean number of expanded clones was higher in CD8+ T cells than in CD4+.

A word on this clone: Its target is unknown.

The specimen comprised CD4+ or CD8+ T cells sorted from blood, sampled in a trial of the OX40 agonist ivuxolimab. The origin of this receptor is an adult with an advanced solid tumor such as melanoma, head and neck, liver or kidney cancer. The gene calls are TRBV7-2 and TRBJ2-7; 14 bases agree with TRBD2. The CDR3 here is CASSLGTSGGFYEQYF. CDR3 nucleotide sequence: TGTGCCAGCAGCTTGGGGACTAGCGGGGGATTCTACGAGCAGTACTTC. Together with reference TRBV7-2 and TRBJ2-7, the CDR3 gives the full variable domain: GAGVSQSPSNKVTEKGKDVELRCDPISGHTALYWYRQSLGQGLEFLIYFQGNSAPDKSGLPSDRFSAERTGGSVSTLTIQRTQQEDSAVYLCASSLGTSGGFYEQYFGPGTRLTVT.